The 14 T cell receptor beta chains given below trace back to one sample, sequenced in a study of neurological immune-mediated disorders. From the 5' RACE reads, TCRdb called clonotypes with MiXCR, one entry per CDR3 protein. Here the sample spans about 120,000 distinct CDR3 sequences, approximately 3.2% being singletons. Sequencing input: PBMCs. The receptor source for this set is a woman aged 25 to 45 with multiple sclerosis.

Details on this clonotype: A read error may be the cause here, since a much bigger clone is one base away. The CDR3 DNA sequence: TGCAGTGCTGATAACGGGACAGGGGGCGATGAGCAGTTCTTC. Translation gives CSADNGTGGDEQFF. The chain combines TRBV20-1 with TRBJ2-1; 12 bases match TRBD1. Trimming cost V 5 bases and J 8 bases; bases outside gene matches: 7. Germline-derived CDR1 and CDR2 are DFQATT and SNEGSKA (reference sequence). CDR3 length equals 14 residues.

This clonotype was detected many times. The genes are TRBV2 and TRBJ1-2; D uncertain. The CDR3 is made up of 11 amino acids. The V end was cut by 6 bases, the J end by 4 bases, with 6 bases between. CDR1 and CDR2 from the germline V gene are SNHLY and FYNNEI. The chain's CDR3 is CASRTIYGYTF. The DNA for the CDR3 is TGTGCCAGCAGAACGATCTATGGCTACACCTTC. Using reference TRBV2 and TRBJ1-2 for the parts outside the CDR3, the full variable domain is EPEVTQTPSHQVTQMGQEVILRCVPISNHLYFYWYRQILGQKVEFLVSFYNNEISEKSEIFDDQFSVERPDGSNFTLKIRSTKLEDSAMYFCASRTIYGYTFGSGTRLTVV.

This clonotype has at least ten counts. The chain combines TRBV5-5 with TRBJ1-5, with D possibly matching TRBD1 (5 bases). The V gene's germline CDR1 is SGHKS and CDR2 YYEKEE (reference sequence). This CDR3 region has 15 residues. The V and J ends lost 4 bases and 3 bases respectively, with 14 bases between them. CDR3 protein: CASSPVGDFNQPQHF. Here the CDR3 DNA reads TGTGCCAGCAGCCCGGTTGGGGACTTCAATCAGCCCCAGCATTTT.

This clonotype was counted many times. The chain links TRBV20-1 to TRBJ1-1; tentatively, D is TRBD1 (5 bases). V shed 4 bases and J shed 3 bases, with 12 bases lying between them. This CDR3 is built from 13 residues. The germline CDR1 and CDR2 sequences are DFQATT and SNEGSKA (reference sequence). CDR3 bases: TGCAGTGCTATGGTCCGGGACTACACTGAAGCTTTCTTT. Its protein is CSAMVRDYTEAFF.

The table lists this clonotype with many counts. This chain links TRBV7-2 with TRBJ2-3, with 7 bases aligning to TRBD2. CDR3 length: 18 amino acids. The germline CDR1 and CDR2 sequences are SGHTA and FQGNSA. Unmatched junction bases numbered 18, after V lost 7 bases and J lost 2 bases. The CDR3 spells CASNHPKGGSGPTDTQYF. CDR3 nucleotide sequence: TGTGCCAGCAACCACCCGAAGGGCGGGAGTGGTCCCACAGATACGCAGTATTTT.

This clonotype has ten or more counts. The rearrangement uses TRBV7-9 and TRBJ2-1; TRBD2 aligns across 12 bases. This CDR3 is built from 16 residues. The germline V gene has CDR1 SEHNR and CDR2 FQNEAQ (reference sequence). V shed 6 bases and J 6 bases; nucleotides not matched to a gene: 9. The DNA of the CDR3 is TGTGCCAGCAGTCCCGTGACTAGCGGGAGATTCAATGAGCAGTTCTTC. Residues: CASSPVTSGRFNEQFF.

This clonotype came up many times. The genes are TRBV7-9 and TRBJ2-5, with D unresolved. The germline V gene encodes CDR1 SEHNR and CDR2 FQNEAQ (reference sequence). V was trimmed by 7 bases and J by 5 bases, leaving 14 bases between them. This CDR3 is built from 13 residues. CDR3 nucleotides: TGTGCCAGCACCCGACTCCCCCGGGAGACCCAGTACTTC. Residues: CASTRLPRETQYF.

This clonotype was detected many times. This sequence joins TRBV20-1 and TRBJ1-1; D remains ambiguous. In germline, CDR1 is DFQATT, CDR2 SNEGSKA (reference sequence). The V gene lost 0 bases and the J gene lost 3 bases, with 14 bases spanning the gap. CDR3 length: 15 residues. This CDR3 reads CSARDPETGHTEAFF. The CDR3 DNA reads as TGCAGTGCTAGAGACCCCGAGACGGGCCACACTGAAGCTTTCTTT.

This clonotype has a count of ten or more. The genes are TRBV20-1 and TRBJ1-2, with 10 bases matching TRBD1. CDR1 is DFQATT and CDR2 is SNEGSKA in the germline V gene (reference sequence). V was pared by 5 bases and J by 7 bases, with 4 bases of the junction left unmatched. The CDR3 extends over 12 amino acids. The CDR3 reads CSAADRGLGYTF. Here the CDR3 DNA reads TGCAGTGCTGCAGACAGGGGGCTTGGCTACACCTTC.

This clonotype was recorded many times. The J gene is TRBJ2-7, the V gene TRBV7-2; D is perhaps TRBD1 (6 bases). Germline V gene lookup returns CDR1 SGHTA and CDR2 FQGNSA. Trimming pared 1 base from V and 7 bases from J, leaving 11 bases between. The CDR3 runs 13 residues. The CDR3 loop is CASSLVSGAEQYF. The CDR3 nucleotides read TGTGCCAGCAGCTTAGTCTCAGGGGCTGAGCAGTACTTC.

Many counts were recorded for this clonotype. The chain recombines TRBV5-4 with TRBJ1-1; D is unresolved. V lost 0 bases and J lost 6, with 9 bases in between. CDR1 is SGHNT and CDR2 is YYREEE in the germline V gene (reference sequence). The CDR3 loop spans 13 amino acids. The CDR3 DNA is TGTGCCAGCAGCTTGGACGTAAGCCCTGAAGCTTTCTTT. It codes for CASSLDVSPEAFF.

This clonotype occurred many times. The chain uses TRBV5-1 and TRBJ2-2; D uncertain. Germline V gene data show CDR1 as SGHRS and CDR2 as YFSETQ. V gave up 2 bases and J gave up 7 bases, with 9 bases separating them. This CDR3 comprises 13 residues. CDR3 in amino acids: CASSFTIGGELFF. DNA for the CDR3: TGCGCCAGCAGCTTTACTATTGGCGGGGAGCTGTTTTTT.

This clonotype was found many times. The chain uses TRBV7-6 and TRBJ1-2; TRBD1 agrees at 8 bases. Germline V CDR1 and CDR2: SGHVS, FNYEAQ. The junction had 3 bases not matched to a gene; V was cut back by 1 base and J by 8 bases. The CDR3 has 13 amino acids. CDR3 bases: TGTGCCAGCAGCTTAGGGACAGGGCAAGGCTACACCTTC. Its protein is CASSLGTGQGYTF.

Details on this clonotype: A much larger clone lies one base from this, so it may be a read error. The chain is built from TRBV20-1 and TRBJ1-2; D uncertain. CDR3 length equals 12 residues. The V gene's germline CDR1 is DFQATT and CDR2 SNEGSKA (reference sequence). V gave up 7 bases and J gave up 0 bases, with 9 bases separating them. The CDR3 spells CSEAGSNYGYTF. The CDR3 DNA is TGCAGTGAAGCCGGTTCTAACTATGGCTACACCTTC.